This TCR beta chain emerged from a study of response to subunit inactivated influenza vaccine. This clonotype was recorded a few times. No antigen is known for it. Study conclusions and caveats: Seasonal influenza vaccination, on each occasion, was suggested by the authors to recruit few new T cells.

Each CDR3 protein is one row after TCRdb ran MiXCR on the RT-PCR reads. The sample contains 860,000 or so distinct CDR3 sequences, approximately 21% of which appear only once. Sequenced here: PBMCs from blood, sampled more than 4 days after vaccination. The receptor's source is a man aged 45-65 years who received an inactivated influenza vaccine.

The CDR3 loop reads CASSVLTGAGNTIYF. DNA for the CDR3: TGTGCCAGCAGTGTATTGACAGGGGCTGGAAACACCATATATTTT. The chain combines TRBV6-1 with TRBJ1-3; 8 nucleotides line up with TRBD1. V lost 4 bases, J lost 2 bases, and 4 bases stayed unmatched. The CDR3 totals 15 residues. Germline V gene lookup returns CDR1 MNHNS and CDR2 SASEGT.